A selection of T cell receptor beta chains follows, all from one sample in a study of shared clonotypes between healthy human individuals. Only in-frame clones appear in the TCRdb table, and some are missing; sequencing was by immunoSEQ multiplex PCR. The sample has about 1,900,000 clones, about 95% seen once; the top ten hold less than 1.5%. The sequencing sample was made of naive CD8+ T cells sorted from blood. The receptors come from a man between 18 and 29 years old in good health. CDR3s include the opening cysteine and the closing phenylalanine or tryptophan. D genes are given only for firm matches. Clone size, where shown, is once, few, many, or a class for clones that have expanded.

. TRBJ2-3 . TRBV4-1 TGCGCCAGCAGCCAAGAGAGTAGGAGCACAGATACGCAGTATTTT CASSQESRSTDTQYF
. TRBJ2-7 . TRBV27 TGTGCCAGCAGTTTGGGCCTTTCCTACGAGCAGTACTTC CASSLGLSYEQYF
TRBD1 TRBJ1-1 once TRBV14 TGTGCCAGCAGCTTTCGGACAGGGTCCCTGAACACTGAAGCTTTCTTT CASSFRTGSLNTEAFF
TRBD2 TRBJ2-7 . TRBV19 TGTGCCAGTAGTATAGGAACTAGCGGGGGATACGAGCAGTACTTC CASSIGTSGGYEQYF
. TRBJ2-2 . TRBV9 TGTGCCAGCAGCGTAAGCGACACCGGGGAGCTGTTTTTT CASSVSDTGELFF
. TRBJ2-7 . TRBV2 TGTGCCAGCAGTGGACGGGAAGAGTACTTC CASSGREEYF
. TRBJ2-3 once TRBV6-5 TGTGCCACCCTTGCAGATACGCAGTATTTT CATLADTQYF
. TRBJ2-3 . TRBV6-5 TGTGCCAGCGGGGCAAGACAGGGAGGTCAAGATACGCAGTATTTT CASGARQGGQDTQYF
. TRBJ1-2 . TRBV27 TGTGCCAGCAGTTTAATTACCGGGTCAGCAGCTATGGTTTACACCTTC CASSLITGSAAMVYTF
TRBD1 TRBJ1-5 . TRBV2 TGTGCCAGCAGTGTAAGGGGGACAGGGGGCTCGTTGAATCAGCCCCAGCATTTT CASSVRGTGGSLNQPQHF
TRBD1 TRBJ1-2 . TRBV27 TGTGCCAGCAGTCCGAGGTCGGGACAGGGGTGGTATGGCTACACCTTC CASSPRSGQGWYGYTF
TRBD2 TRBJ2-7 . TRBV13 TGTGCCAGCAGCTCCGGACTAGCGGGAGACGAGCAGTACTTC CASSSGLAGDEQYF
. TRBJ2-5 . TRBV5-1 TGCGCCAGCAGCTTGGAAACTAGACAAGAGACCCAGTACTTC CASSLETRQETQYF
. TRBJ2-7 . TRBV2 TGTGCCAGCAGTGAAGACCACACGGGGTACGAGCAGTACTTC CASSEDHTGYEQYF
. TRBJ2-7 once TRBV27 TGTGCCAGCAGTTTATCGGCAGGGGCGGACGAGCAGTACTTC CASSLSAGADEQYF
. TRBJ2-3 . TRBV6-6 TGTGCCAGCAGTTCCGTTGGGTATAGCACAGATACGCAGTATTTT CASSSVGYSTDTQYF
. TRBJ2-6 . TRBV30 TGTGCCTGGAGTGTCAGCTCTGGGGCCAACGTCCTGACTTTC CAWSVSSGANVLTF
. TRBJ1-2 . TRBV15 TGTGCCACCAGCAGAGAAGACGAGCAGGACTACACCTTC CATSREDEQDYTF
. TRBJ1-2 . TRBV30 TGTGCCTGGAGTGTCGGGGGGGCGGACTATGGCTACACCTTC CAWSVGGADYGYTF
. TRBJ2-5 . TRBV5-8 TGTGCCAGCAGCTTGGAGTCCCCGAAAGAGACCCAGTACTTC CASSLESPKETQYF
. TRBJ2-5 once TRBV9 TGTGCCAGCAGCCCAGGCGGGGAGACCCAGTACTTC CASSPGGETQYF
. TRBJ1-1 . TRBV28 TGTGCCAGCAGTCAGCTCGGTGACGGCCCCATGAACACTGAAGCTTTCTTT CASSQLGDGPMNTEAFF
TRBD1 TRBJ2-7 . TRBV7-9 TGTGCCAGCATTGGACAGGGTGGATACGAGCAGTACTTC CASIGQGGYEQYF
. TRBJ2-4 . TRBV6-4 TGTGCCAGCAGTGACCCCGGACGGAGAGCCAAAAACATTCAGTACTTC CASSDPGRRAKNIQYF
. TRBJ1-4 . TRBV9 TGTGCCAGCAGCGTTTCGGGAGGGCTTTATGAAAAACTGTTTTTT CASSVSGGLYEKLFF
. TRBJ2-5 . TRBV28 TGTGCCAGCAGCAAGGGCGGGGAGGGGGCGGAAGAGACCCAGTACTTC CASSKGGEGAEETQYF